These 21 T cell receptor beta chains came from one sample sequenced in a study of tumor-infiltrating lymphocytes in primary liver carcinoma. A constant-region primer served to make TCR beta cDNA from about 0.5 ug total RNA. TCR beta libraries came from three nested multiplex PCR rounds using slightly modified ARM-PCR. TRBV1-TRBV30 forward and Cbeta reverse primers drove the first two roughly 10-cycle rounds. One entry per CDR3 protein results from TCRdb running MiXCR on the multiplex PCR reads. The table has over 100,000 distinct CDR3 sequences, around two thirds seen once. Unsorted bulk tissue, about 18-31 mg of it, served as the source for co-extraction of RNA and DNA. Sample: tumor-adjacent normal liver tissue. The origin of the receptors is a woman aged 55 to 70 with primary liver carcinoma and hepatitis B virus infection.

On this clonotype: Possible read error: a much larger clone is one base away. The chain couples TRBV6-5 to TRBJ2-1; 8 bases are shared with TRBD2. CDR3 length: 15 residues. The trim removed 8 bases at V and 7 bases at J, leaving 13 bases unmatched. CDR1 and CDR2 from the germline V gene are MNHEY and SVGAGI. The CDR3 nucleotides are TGTGCCAGCGCCCCCAGAGCGGGAGTTTTTAATGAGCAGTTCTTC. This gives the protein CASAPRAGVFNEQFF.

Note on this clonotype: This may be a read error, as it is one base from a much larger clone. The chain employs TRBV18 and TRBJ2-1; TRBD2 matches at 7 bases. CDR1 is KGHSH and CDR2 is LQKENI in the germline V gene. CDR3 size: 13 residues. V dropped 5 bases and J dropped 9; count of bases not matched to a gene: 7. The CDR3 reads CASSSGLVGEQFF. The DNA of the CDR3 is TGTGCCAGCTCATCCGGACTAGTCGGTGAGCAGTTCTTC.

In regard to this clonotype: At one boundary the junction diverges from the germline segment, which might be a read error. This chain joins TRBV29-1 and TRBJ2-5; D could derive from TRBD1 or TRBD2 (5 bases each). The CDR3 totals 12 residues. CDR1 is SQVTM, CDR2 ANQGSEA, per germline. DNA of the CDR3: TGCAGCGCTTTCAGGGACCATGGGACCCTGTACTTC. Amino acid sequence: CSAFRDHGTLYF.

This clonotype was counted once. The chain couples TRBV28 to TRBJ1-4; TRBD1 aligns across 9 bases. CDR1 MDHEN and CDR2 SYDVKM come from the germline V gene. The CDR3 length is 15 residues. Trimming cost V 5 bases and J 8 bases; bases outside gene matches: 9. The CDR3 region has the DNA TGTGCCAGCAGTGAAGAGACAGGGGGGACCGAAAAACTGTTTTTT. Its translation is CASSEETGGTEKLFF.

The chain joins TRBV4-1 to TRBJ2-3, with D perhaps matching TRBD2 (6 bases). The CDR3 totals 14 residues. From germline, CDR1 is MGHRA and CDR2 YSYEKL. CDR3 loop: CTSSQDRGISMQYF. The CDR3 DNA is TGCACTAGCAGCCAAGATCGGGGGATCAGTATGCAGTATTTT.

As concerns this clonotype: A read error may produce the germline difference seen at one junction end. The V gene is TRBV6-1, the J gene TRBJ2-3; weak D call: TRBD1 (5 bases). CDR3 length: 16 amino acids. Germline V gene sequence: CDR1 MNHNS, CDR2 SASEGT. The CDR3 DNA follows: TGTGCCAGTAGTGATAGTGAGGTATATAGCACAGGTACGCAGTATTTT. The encoded protein is CASSDSEVYSTGTQYF.

Comment on this clonotype: The conserved phenylalanine or tryptophan is not found at the CDR3 terminus, so this likely reflects a read error. The chain is built from TRBV29-1 and TRBJ2-7; D gene ambiguous. Germline CDR1 and CDR2: SQVTM and ANQGSEA. This CDR3 has 11 residues. Trimming left V 6 bases short and J 2 bases short, with 8 bases between. The CDR3 spells CSVVTPYEQYL. CDR3 sequence (DNA): TGCAGCGTCGTAACTCCCTACGAGCAGTACTTA.

This clonotype was counted at least ten times. The chain links TRBV5-6 to TRBJ2-1; the D gene is possibly TRBD2 (5 bases). CDR1 and CDR2 (germline): SGHDT, YYEEEE. The V and J ends lost 0 bases and 5 bases respectively, with 9 bases between them. This CDR3 contains 14 residues. The CDR3 spells CASSLGPSHNEQFF. CDR3 nucleotides: TGTGCCAGCAGCTTGGGTCCTAGCCACAATGAGCAGTTCTTC.

Concerning this clonotype itself: One end of the junction fails to match germline, which may point to a read error. The CDR3 DNA reads TGTGCTTGGAGTGTATTGGGAACTGGGGCCTACGTCCTGACTTTC. Amino acids: CAWSVLGTGAYVLTF. The chain recombines TRBV30 with TRBJ2-6, with TRBD1 as a possible D gene (5 bases). The CDR3 totals 15 residues. The germline CDR1 and CDR2 sequences are GTSNPN and SVGIG (reference sequence).

Notes on this clonotype: Just one base apart from a much larger clone, this may be a read error. The V call is TRBV28, the J call TRBJ1-1; D is perhaps TRBD1 (6 bases). CDR3 length: 15 amino acids. The germline V gene encodes CDR1 MDHEN and CDR2 SYDVKM. The CDR3: CASMWGGAYSTEALF. The DNA for the CDR3 is TGTGCCAGCATGTGGGGGGGCGCGTATAGTACTGAAGCTCTCTTT.

This sequence joins TRBV4-1 and TRBJ2-7; TRBD1 matches at 7 bases. CDR1 is MGHRA and CDR2 is YSYEKL in the germline V gene. The CDR3 spans 16 residues. The V gene end was trimmed by 5 bases and the J gene end by 0 bases; junction bases not matched to a gene: 10. The CDR3 DNA reads TGCGCCAGCAGCAATGTCTCGGGGACAGTCTCCTACGAGCAGTACTTC. Translated, it gives CASSNVSGTVSYEQYF.

In regard to this clonotype: Sequence at one end of the junction differs from germline and may be a read error. The V gene is TRBV11-2, the J gene TRBJ2-1, with a weak D call TRBD2 (6 bases). CDR1 and CDR2 (germline): SGHAT, FQNNGV. The CDR3 totals 15 residues. The DNA of the CDR3 is TGTGTCAGCACCTTAGAGGGAGGAAGTATCGGTGAGGAGTTCTTC. Amino acid sequence: CVSTLEGGSIGEEFF.

V gene TRBV29-1 combines with J gene TRBJ2-1; TRBD2 aligns across 13 bases. With 7 bases clipped from V and 6 bases from J, the junction kept 15 bases outside the gene matches. In germline, CDR1 is SQVTM, CDR2 ANQGSEA. This CDR3 comprises 17 residues. As DNA, the CDR3 is TGCAGCGGTTCGCAGCGACTTCGACTAGCGGGAGGCAATGAGCAGTTCTTC. As protein: CSGSQRLRLAGGNEQFF.

There are a few counts of this clonotype. A read error may be the cause here, since a much bigger clone is one base away. The gene calls are TRBV10-2 and TRBJ2-7; no clear D gene. The CDR3 totals 12 residues. The germline V gene encodes CDR1 WSHSY and CDR2 SAAADI. In DNA, the CDR3 is TGCGCCAACAGTGAGACCCCCTACGAGCAGTACTTC. Encoded protein: CANSETPYEQYF.

Turning to this clonotype: Sequence at one end of the junction differs from germline and may be a read error. The chain couples TRBV7-3 to TRBJ2-3; 9 nucleotides line up with TRBD2. The CDR3 loop spans 15 amino acids. The germline gives CDR1 SGHTA, CDR2 FQGTGA. The CDR3 is CASSRTSARADTQYF. CDR3 nucleotide sequence: TGCGCCAGCAGCCGGACTAGCGCGAGAGCAGATACGCAGTATTTT.

On this clonotype: A much larger clone lies a single base off, so this may be a read error. This chain connects TRBV28 to TRBJ2-7; D not certain. Germline V gene data show CDR1 as MDHEN and CDR2 as SYDVKM. This CDR3 contains 12 residues. The CDR3 sequence is CVSSQRPYEQYF. The CDR3 coding sequence is TGTGTCAGCAGTCAACGTCCCTACGAGCAGTACTTC.

Comments on this clonotype: The junction departs from germline at one end; a sequencing error may be responsible. This chain joins TRBV6-1 and TRBJ2-7; D may match TRBD1 or TRBD2 (5 bases each). The CDR3 is 15 residues long. The germline CDR1 and CDR2 sequences are MNHNS and SASEGT. The CDR3 region is CASSLEGTGSYELYF. CDR3 sequence (DNA): TGTGCCAGCAGTTTAGAAGGGACGGGCTCCTACGAGCTGTATTTC.

Remarks on this clonotype: Compared with germline, one end of the junction differs, possibly owing to a read error. The chain recombines TRBV4-2 with TRBJ2-4; a possible D gene is TRBD2 (6 bases). The CDR3 consists of 15 residues. The germline gives CDR1 LGHNA, CDR2 YNFKEQ. The DNA of the CDR3 is TGTGCCATCAGCCAAAGATCCCCAGCGGGCCCCATACAGCACTTC. It is translated as CAISQRSPAGPIQHF.

This clonotype came up many times. The genes are TRBV5-4 and TRBJ2-1, with 8 bases matching TRBD2. From germline, CDR1 is SGHNT and CDR2 YYREEE (reference sequence). This CDR3 is built from 16 residues. J lost 1 base, V lost 3 bases, and 6 bases had no gene match. The CDR3 DNA sequence: TGTGCCAGCAGCTCTGCCGGGACTAGGTCCTACAATGAGCAGTTCTTC. Translating it yields CASSSAGTRSYNEQFF.

Concerning this clonotype: Here the CDR3 omits its conserved ending phenylalanine or tryptophan, so a read error is the likely source. The DNA is left out, because the CDR3 cannot be placed on it with certainty; the CDR3 is given as TCRdb lists it. The J gene is TRBJ2-1, the V gene TRBV11-2; TRBD1, the table's D call, lacks a check against the DNA. Germline V gene lookup returns CDR1 SGHAT and CDR2 FQNNGV. The CDR3 is made up of 15 amino acids, end residues included. CDR3 residues: CASSLRGTSTNEQLL.

The V call is TRBV28, the J call TRBJ1-3; D is uncertain. Germline CDR1 is MDHEN and CDR2 is SYDVKM. CDR3 length equals 13 residues. Trimming cost V 11 bases and J 4 bases, with 15 bases left between them. The CDR3 sequence is CACNNWSGNTIYF. The CDR3 DNA follows: TGTGCCTGCAACAACTGGTCCGGAAACACCATATATTTT. The entire variable domain, with the rest obtained from reference TRBV28 and TRBJ1-3, is as follows: DVKVTQSSRYLVKRTGEKVFLECVQDMDHENMFWYRQDPGLGLRLIYFSYDVKMKEKGDIPEGYSVSREKKERFSLILESASTNQTSMYLCACNNWSGNTIYFGEGSWLTVV.